Only a few counts were recorded for the clone carrying this TCR beta chain. Its antigen is currently unknown. This sample was taken from a study of identical twins. TCRdb analysed the 5' RACE reads with MiXCR anew, one entry per CDR3 protein. In the table there are some 790,000 distinct CDR3 sequences, approximately 18% of which are singletons. General study results and limits: Fewer insertions characterized abundant cord blood beta clonotypes, whereas memory repertoires showed none.

These data also featured in a second study, about T cells expressing NK-cell markers.

Material: PBMCs. This TCR was recovered from a woman under 30 in good health.

The CDR3 DNA reads as TGTGCCAGCAGCTTCGGCAGGGAGGAGAGGGAGCTGTTTTTT. It yields the protein CASSFGREERELFF. The rearrangement links TRBV7-2 to TRBJ2-2; D is possibly TRBD2 (6 bases). V gave up 3 bases and J gave up 9 bases, with 14 bases separating them. CDR1 is SGHTA, CDR2 FQGNSA, per germline. The CDR3 consists of 14 residues.